This TCR beta chain was documented in a study of response to subunit inactivated influenza vaccine. TCRdb independently ran MiXCR on the RT-PCR reads; one entry per CDR3 protein. The sample contains 650,000 to 850,000 distinct CDR3 sequences, approximately 13% of which appear only once. Turning to this clonotype: Its antigen is currently unknown.

Notes on the study in general: The authors put forward the suggestion that each seasonal influenza vaccination may bring in only a limited number of new T cells.

Germline assignment: CDR1 DFQATT and CDR2 SNEGSKA (reference sequence). The V gene lost 0 bases and the J gene lost 4 bases, with 9 bases spanning the gap. CDR3 size: 13 residues. This specimen was PBMCs from blood, taken approximately 15 days before vaccination. The chain recombines TRBV20-1 with TRBJ2-5; perhaps TRBD1 as D (5 bases). The TCR sequence derives from a man aged 50 to 59 who received an inactivated influenza vaccine. CDR3 DNA sequence: TGCAGTGCTAGAGATCTTAGGGGAGAGACCCAGTACTTC. The encoded protein is CSARDLRGETQYF.